This paragraph covers one TCR beta chain sequence. Using genomic DNA as the template, TCR beta VDJ and CDR3 profiling was carried out. TCRdb fed the reads into MiXCR, producing one record per CDR3 protein. The table shows some 200,000 distinct CDR3 sequences, with over 40% occurring only once. This entry belongs to a study of CD8+CD57+ T cells in acquired aplastic anemia. Per the germline V gene, CDR1 is WSHSY and CDR2 is SAAADI. This CDR3 spans 17 amino acids. The trim removed 2 bases at V and 4 bases at J, leaving 10 bases unmatched. Patients selected for sequencing had displayed CD8+CD57+ cell expansion by flow cytometry.

The TCR was taken from a human donor with aplastic anemia. The sample taken for sequencing was sorted CD4+, CD8+, or CD8+CD57+ T cells (not recorded which) from PBMCs. The gene calls are TRBV10-2 and TRBJ2-1, with 8 bases that match TRBD1. The CDR3 DNA sequence: TGCGCCAGCAGTGAGACAACAGGGGGATCCTATTACAATGAGCAGTTCTTC. Its protein is CASSETTGGSYYNEQFF.